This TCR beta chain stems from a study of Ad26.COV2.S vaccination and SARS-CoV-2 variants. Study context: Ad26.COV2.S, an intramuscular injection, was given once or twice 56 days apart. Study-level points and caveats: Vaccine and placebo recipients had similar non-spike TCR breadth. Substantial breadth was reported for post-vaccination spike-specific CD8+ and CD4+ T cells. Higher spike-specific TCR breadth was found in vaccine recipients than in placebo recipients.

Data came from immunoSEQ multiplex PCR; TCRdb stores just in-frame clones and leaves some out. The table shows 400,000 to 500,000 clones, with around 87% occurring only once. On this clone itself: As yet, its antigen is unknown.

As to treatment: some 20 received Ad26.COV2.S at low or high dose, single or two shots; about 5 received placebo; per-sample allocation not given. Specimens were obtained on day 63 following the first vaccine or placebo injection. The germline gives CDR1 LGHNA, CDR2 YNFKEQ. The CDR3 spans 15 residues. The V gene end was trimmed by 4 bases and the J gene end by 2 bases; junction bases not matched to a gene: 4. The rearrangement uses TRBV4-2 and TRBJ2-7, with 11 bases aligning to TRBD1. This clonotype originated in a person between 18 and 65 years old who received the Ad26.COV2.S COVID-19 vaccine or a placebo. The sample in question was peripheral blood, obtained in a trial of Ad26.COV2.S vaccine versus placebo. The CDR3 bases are TGTGCCAGCAGCCTCCGGGACAGGGGGGCCTACGAGCAGTACTTC. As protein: CASSLRDRGAYEQYF.